The 20 T cell receptor beta chains in this list originate from one sample, sequenced in a study of blood T cell repertoires in COVID-19. Data came from immunoSEQ multiplex PCR; TCRdb stores just in-frame clones and leaves some out. This sample yields tens of thousands of clones, of which 88% are seen a single time; about 5% belongs to the top ten. Input material: peripheral blood. The receptors shown here come from a human donor in a cohort sampled during active COVID-19.

In this sample, this clone turned up once. The chain is built from TRBV18 and TRBJ1-5; no definite D call. The CDR3 totals 15 residues. V was shortened by 6 bases and J by 1 base, with 13 bases between the two germline ends. Germline-derived CDR1 and CDR2 are KGHSH and LQKENI. This CDR3 is CASSPESLSNQPQHF. In nucleotides, the CDR3 is TGTGCCAGCTCGCCCGAAAGCCTCAGCAATCAGCCCCAGCATTTT.

The chain links TRBV28 to TRBJ1-5; weak D call: TRBD1 (5 bases). V was clipped by 6 bases and J by 0 bases, with 6 bases between them. Germline V gene sequence: CDR1 MDHEN, CDR2 SYDVKM. This CDR3 is built from 13 residues. DNA of the CDR3: TGTGCCAGCAGCAGGGATAGCAATCAGCCCCAGCATTTT. This codes for CASSRDSNQPQHF.

The CDR3 region has the DNA TGTGCCAGCAGCCCGGGGGACAGTCAACCCTATGGCTACACCTTC. It translates to CASSPGDSQPYGYTF. The chain couples TRBV7-2 to TRBJ1-2, with TRBD1 matching over 7 bases. V shed 5 bases, J shed 4 bases, and the junction held 10 bases outside the gene matches. Germline V CDR1 and CDR2: SGHTA, FQGNSA. The CDR3 extends over 15 amino acids. The variable domain in full, with the rest retrieved from reference TRBV7-2 and TRBJ1-2, is GAGVSQSPSNKVTEKGKDVELRCDPISGHTALYWYRQSLGQGLEFLIYFQGNSAPDKSGLPSDRFSAERTGGSVSTLTIQRTQQEDSAVYLCASSPGDSQPYGYTFGSGTRLTVV.

The chain employs TRBV7-2 and TRBJ2-7; 10 bases agree with TRBD2. There are 15 residues in the CDR3. Germline V CDR1 and CDR2: SGHTA, FQGNSA. V shed 1 base and J 2 bases; nucleotides not matched to a gene: 2. CDR3 in DNA: TGTGCCAGCAGCTTAGGGCTAGCGGGAGCCTACGAGCAGTACTTC. Translation gives CASSLGLAGAYEQYF. The full variable domain, with the rest looked up from reference TRBV7-2 and TRBJ2-7, is GAGVSQSPSNKVTEKGKDVELRCDPISGHTALYWYRQSLGQGLEFLIYFQGNSAPDKSGLPSDRFSAERTGGSVSTLTIQRTQQEDSAVYLCASSLGLAGAYEQYFGPGTRLTVT.

This chain joins TRBV6-5 and TRBJ1-2; 10 positions agree with TRBD1. This CDR3 region has 12 residues. Trimming cost V 6 bases and J 5 bases; bases outside gene matches: 0. The germline CDR1 and CDR2 sequences are MNHEY and SVGAGI. As DNA, the CDR3 is TGTGCCAGCAGGGACAGGGGGTATGGCTACACCTTC. This codes for CASRDRGYGYTF.

The chain carries TRBV5-3 and TRBJ2-6, with 12 bases lining up with TRBD2. TRBV5-3 is annotated as an ORF whose role is uncertain. The V and J ends lost 10 bases and 2 bases, in that order; junction bases with no gene match: 13. The CDR3 is made up of 18 amino acids. The CDR3 region is CAPMASGGVGTGANVLTF. The CDR3 nucleotides are TGTGCCCCAATGGCTAGCGGGGGGGTTGGAACTGGGGCCAACGTCCTGACTTTC.

This chain connects TRBV7-2 to TRBJ2-6; D perhaps matches TRBD1 (5 bases). CDR1 is SGHTA, CDR2 FQGNSA, per germline. The CDR3 has 16 residues. With 5 bases removed from V and 4 bases from J, the gap between germline ends came to 15 bases. CDR3 protein: CASSAQGTRGANVLTF. CDR3 bases: TGTGCCAGCAGCGCCCAGGGCACCAGGGGGGCCAACGTCCTGACTTTC.

V and J are TRBV5-1 and TRBJ2-7, with D possibly matching TRBD1 (5 bases). Germline V gene sequence: CDR1 SGHRS, CDR2 YFSETQ. Trimming pared 0 bases from V and 5 bases from J, leaving 12 bases between. The CDR3 extends over 14 amino acids. CDR3 coding DNA: TGCGCCAGCAGCTTGGTCGCAGGGAACGACGAGCAGTACTTC. Translating it yields CASSLVAGNDEQYF.

The V and J genes are TRBV6-6 and TRBJ1-5; 7 bases match TRBD1. Trimming removed 7 bases from V and 3 bases from J; junction bases left unmatched: 6. The length of the CDR3 is 14 residues. Germline V gives CDR1 MNHNY, CDR2 SVGAGI (reference sequence). This CDR3 is CASKRQGTNQPQHF. CDR3 in DNA: TGTGCCAGCAAGAGACAGGGAACCAATCAGCCCCAGCATTTT.

The genes are TRBV18 and TRBJ1-6, with 8 bases identical to TRBD1. The CDR3 extends over 16 amino acids. The germline V gene has CDR1 KGHSH and CDR2 LQKENI. The V segment lost 2 bases and the J segment 6 bases; nucleotides outside the gene matches: 6. The CDR3 loop reads CASSPAGGRINSPLHF. Written as DNA, the CDR3 is TGTGCCAGCTCACCAGCAGGGGGCCGTATTAATTCACCCCTCCACTTT.

The rearrangement links TRBV11-2 to TRBJ2-5; D is unclear. Germline-derived CDR1 and CDR2 are SGHAT and FQNNGV. The V and J ends lost 5 bases and 3 bases respectively, with 10 bases between them. This CDR3 spans 13 amino acids. CDR3 sequence reads: CASSLSLEETQYF. In DNA, the CDR3 is TGTGCCAGCAGCCTAAGTTTGGAAGAGACCCAGTACTTC.

The CDR3: CASSIGNSGGGDTQYF. The CDR3 region has the DNA TGTGCCAGTAGTATAGGGAACTCGGGGGGGGGAGATACGCAGTATTTT. This rearrangement joins TRBV19 to TRBJ2-3, with 8 bases lining up with TRBD2. Germline V lookup: CDR1 LNHDA, CDR2 SQIVND (reference sequence). This CDR3 spans 16 amino acids. V was clipped by 1 base and J by 5 bases; unmatched bases: 8.

This sequence joins TRBV7-9 and TRBJ2-2; TRBD2 aligns across 10 bases. V gave up 8 bases and J gave up 2 bases; unmatched junction bases: 8. Germline V gene sequence: CDR1 SEHNR, CDR2 FQNEAQ (reference sequence). CDR3 size: 16 residues. The CDR3 is CASRLSGRVNTGELFF. The CDR3 DNA reads as TGTGCCAGCCGATTGAGCGGGAGGGTAAACACCGGGGAGCTGTTTTTT.

As to this clone: Other DNA sequences of this sample code for an identical CDR3. This CDR3 is CATSRDRGGSSYNEQFF. The CDR3 DNA is TGTGCCACCAGCAGAGATCGGGGCGGGAGCTCCTACAATGAGCAGTTCTTC. The V call is TRBV15, the J call TRBJ2-1; 7 positions match TRBD2. With V trimmed by 0 bases and J by 0 bases, 5 bases remained unmatched. Germline values: CDR1 LNHNV, CDR2 YYDKDF (reference sequence). The CDR3 extends over 17 amino acids.

The V and J genes are TRBV10-3 and TRBJ2-1; the D gene is possibly TRBD1 (6 bases). CDR1 and CDR2 from the germline V gene are ENHRY and SYGVKD. The CDR3 contains 16 residues. Deletions cut 0 bases from V and 8 bases from J, with 17 bases between. The CDR3 sequence is CAISESGAPTGDEQFF. CDR3 nucleotides: TGTGCCATCAGTGAGTCGGGGGCACCAACCGGGGATGAGCAGTTCTTC.

J is TRBJ2-7 and V is TRBV29-1, with D maybe TRBD2 (6 bases). Trimming removed 5 bases from V and 8 bases from J, with 19 bases in between. Germline CDR1 SQVTM, CDR2 ANQGSEA. The CDR3 consists of 13 residues. The CDR3 protein is CSVQLDSGGKQYF. The CDR3 coding sequence is TGCAGCGTTCAATTGGACTCCGGGGGTAAGCAGTACTTC.

This chain connects TRBV24-1 to TRBJ1-5; the D gene is possibly TRBD1 (6 bases). There are 12 residues in the CDR3. The V gene's germline CDR1 is KGHDR and CDR2 SFDVKD. V lost 5 bases, J lost 16 bases, and 17 bases lay in between. The CDR3 nucleotides read TGTGCCACCAGTGTTACAGGGTCCCATCAACATTTT. Translated, it gives CATSVTGSHQHF.

The genes are TRBV4-3 and TRBJ2-1; 9 nucleotides match TRBD2. The germline V gene has CDR1 LGHNA and CDR2 YSLEER. This CDR3 has 20 residues. The junction had 19 bases not matched to a gene; V was cut back by 1 base and J by 6 bases. DNA of the CDR3: TGCGCCAGCAGCCAAGGGTGGTTAACAGCTAGCGGGGCGGCTGTCAATGAGCAGTTCTTC. Translating gives CASSQGWLTASGAAVNEQFF.

Only one count was recorded for this clone. The chain employs TRBV7-2 and TRBJ2-3; possibly TRBD2 for D (5 bases). Between the trimmed V and J ends, which lost 2 bases and 3 bases, there was a span of 12 bases. There are 15 residues in the CDR3. CDR1 is SGHTA and CDR2 is FQGNSA in the germline V gene. CDR3 in DNA: TGTGCCAGCAGCTTATCTCTCCCGGGAACAGATACGCAGTATTTT. Amino acid sequence: CASSLSLPGTDTQYF.

The gene calls are TRBV6-5 and TRBJ2-7; D gene unclear. The V gene lost 0 bases and the J gene lost 5 bases, with 11 bases spanning the gap. The CDR3 is 14 residues long. CDR1 and CDR2 (germline): MNHEY, SVGAGI. CDR3 residues: CASSYSGQRNEQYF. As DNA, the CDR3 is TGTGCCAGCAGTTACTCGGGCCAAAGGAACGAGCAGTACTTC.